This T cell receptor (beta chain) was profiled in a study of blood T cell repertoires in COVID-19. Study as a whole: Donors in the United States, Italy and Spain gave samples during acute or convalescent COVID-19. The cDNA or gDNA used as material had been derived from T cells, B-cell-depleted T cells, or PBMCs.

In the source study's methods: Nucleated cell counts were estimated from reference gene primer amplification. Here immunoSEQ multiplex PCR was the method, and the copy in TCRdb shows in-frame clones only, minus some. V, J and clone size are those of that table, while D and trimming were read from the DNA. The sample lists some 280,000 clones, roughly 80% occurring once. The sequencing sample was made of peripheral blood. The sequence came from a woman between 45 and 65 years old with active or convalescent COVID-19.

CDR3 sequence reads: CASSLGGGDNEQFF. The CDR3 DNA reads as TGTGCCAGCAGCCTGGGCGGGGGGGACAATGAGCAGTTCTTC. The chain recombines TRBV5-4 with TRBJ2-1, with TRBD2 matching 9 bases. The junction had 4 bases not matched to a gene; V was cut back by 4 bases and J by 5 bases. The CDR3 is made up of 14 amino acids. Germline V gene sequence: CDR1 SGHNT, CDR2 YYREEE (reference sequence). Using reference TRBV5-4 and TRBJ2-1 for the parts outside the CDR3, the full variable domain is ETGVTQSPTHLIKTRGQQVTLRCSSQSGHNTVSWYQQALGQGPQFIFQYYREEENGRGNFPPRFSGLQFPNYSSELNVNALELDDSALYLCASSLGGGDNEQFFGPGTRLTVL.